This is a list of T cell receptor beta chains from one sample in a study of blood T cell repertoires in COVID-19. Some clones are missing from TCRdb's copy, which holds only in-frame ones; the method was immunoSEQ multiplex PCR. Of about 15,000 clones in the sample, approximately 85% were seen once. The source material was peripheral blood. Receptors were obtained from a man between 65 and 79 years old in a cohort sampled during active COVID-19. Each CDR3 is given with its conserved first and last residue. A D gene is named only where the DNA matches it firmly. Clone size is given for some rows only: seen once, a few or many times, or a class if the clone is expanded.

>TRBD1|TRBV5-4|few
CASSQAGTGGAETQYF
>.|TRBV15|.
CATRRPGRPGEETQYF
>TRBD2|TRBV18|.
CASHNGGAGEGSYEQYF
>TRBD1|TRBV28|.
CASSLSGYGTGENGYTF
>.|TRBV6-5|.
CASRSSVSYGYTF
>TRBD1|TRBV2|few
CASRGQGALNTEAFF
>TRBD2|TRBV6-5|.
CASTPGTSGSYEQYF
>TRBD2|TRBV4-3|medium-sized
CASSQGASGYYEQYF
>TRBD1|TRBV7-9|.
CASSKGTGDRGANVLTF
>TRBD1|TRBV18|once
CASSQGQGNTGELFF
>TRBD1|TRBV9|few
CASSPRGQVGQPQHF
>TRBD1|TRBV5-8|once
CASSLGQGIEETQYF
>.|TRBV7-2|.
CASSLAGDSNIYEQYF
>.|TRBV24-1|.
CATSDSRVENGELFF
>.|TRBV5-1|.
CASSERSSTDTQYF
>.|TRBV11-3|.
CASSARDTPNTGELFF
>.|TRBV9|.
CASSVGPWAAGGLEQYF
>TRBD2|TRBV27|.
CASLDPAGGTKTQYF
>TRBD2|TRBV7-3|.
CASSLNGRVNTGELFF
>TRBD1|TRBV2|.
CASSERTGGSNEQYF
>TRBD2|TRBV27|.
CASSFSGKSYNEQFF
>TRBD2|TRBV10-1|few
CASSEGTSGSIWYEQYF
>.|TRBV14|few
CASSPYRGGNTEAFF
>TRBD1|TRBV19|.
CASRSTTGAPLQPFHGETQYF
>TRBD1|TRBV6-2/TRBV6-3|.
CASSPDYRGTEAFF
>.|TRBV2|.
CASSDRVRLGTEAFF
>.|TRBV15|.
CATSRRNRANTGELFF
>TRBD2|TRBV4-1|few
CASSQGSGRSTDTQYF
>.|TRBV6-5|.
CASSYGPPGTTDTQYF
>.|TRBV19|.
CASTPGRDGSYGYTF
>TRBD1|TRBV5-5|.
CASSLAQGAQETQYF
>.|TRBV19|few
CASSNLHPRDSNYGYTF
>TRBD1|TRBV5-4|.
CASSSDRDTYTQYF
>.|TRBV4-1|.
CASSQESRGSADTQYF
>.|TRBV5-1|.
CASSPPDRPNTEAFF
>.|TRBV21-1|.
CASSGSSGPSYEQYF
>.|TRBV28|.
CASTRTAVHEQYF
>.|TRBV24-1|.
CATSEGRQLSSYNEQFF
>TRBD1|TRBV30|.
CAWIPGQDSSYEQYF
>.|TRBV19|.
CASSGMGRGTNEKLFF
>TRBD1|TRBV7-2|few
CASSRTGFGTGELFF
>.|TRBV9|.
CASSVVGMEVDGFLYEQYF
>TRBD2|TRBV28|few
CASSFGTSGTFYEQYF
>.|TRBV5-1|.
CASSLSGATNEKLFF
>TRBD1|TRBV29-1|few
CSVAGRTGVETQYF
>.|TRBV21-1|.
CASSPRTSSYEQYF
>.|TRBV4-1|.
CASSQTGIADTQYF
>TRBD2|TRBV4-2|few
CASSQQAGRTDTQYF
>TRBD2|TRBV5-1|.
CASSLASSGGYYEQYF
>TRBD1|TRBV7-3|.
CASSLQGGTDTQYF
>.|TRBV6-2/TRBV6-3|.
CASSWITKPGLNTGELFF